Shown below are 10 T cell receptor beta chains from a single sample sequenced in a study of blood T cell repertoires in COVID-19. Clones were read by immunoSEQ multiplex PCR, and TCRdb kept only the in-frame ones, dropping some. The sample contains 100,000 to 120,000 clones, 80% to 85% of which appear only once. Sequencing input: peripheral blood. The origin of the receptors is a woman older than 75 with acute or convalescent COVID-19.

This sequence joins TRBV5-5 and TRBJ2-5; D is possibly TRBD1 (5 bases). The V gene's germline CDR1 is SGHKS and CDR2 YYEKEE (reference sequence). V lost 0 bases to trimming and J lost 2 bases, with 11 bases between them. This CDR3 is built from 15 residues. The CDR3 coding sequence is TGTGCCAGCAGCTTGGCCCCGACAGTACAAGAGACCCAGTACTTC. It encodes CASSLAPTVQETQYF.

The chain couples TRBV19 to TRBJ1-2; D unclear. The CDR3 is made up of 13 amino acids. The V gene's germline CDR1 is LNHDA and CDR2 SQIVND (reference sequence). V lost 6 bases to trimming and J lost 5 bases, with 13 bases between them. CDR3 nucleotide sequence: TGTGCCAGTAGCGTCGACTGGAAATATGGCTACACCTTC. It translates to CASSVDWKYGYTF.

This clone was recorded a few times. This sequence joins TRBV18 and TRBJ2-1; the D gene is possibly TRBD1 (7 bases). This CDR3 contains 16 residues. Germline-derived CDR1 and CDR2 are KGHSH and LQKENI. V lost 0 bases, J lost 6 bases, and 15 bases lay in between. CDR3 region: CASSPPAGGSGNEQFF. CDR3 sequence (DNA): TGTGCCAGCTCACCACCCGCAGGGGGTAGCGGCAATGAGCAGTTCTTC.

This clone turned up a few times. The chain combines TRBV19 with TRBJ1-2, with 7 bases lining up with TRBD1. In germline, CDR1 is LNHDA, CDR2 SQIVND (reference sequence). V lost 3 bases, J lost 8 bases, and 3 bases stayed unmatched. The CDR3 runs to 12 residues. The CDR3 nucleotides are TGTGCCAGTAGTATCGACAGGGACGGCTACACCTTC. Translating gives CASSIDRDGYTF.

This chain joins TRBV19 and TRBJ1-2; possible D gene TRBD1, 6 bases. CDR1 and CDR2 (germline): LNHDA, SQIVND (reference sequence). With 3 bases removed from V and 5 bases from J, the gap between germline ends came to 16 bases. The length of the CDR3 is 15 residues. The CDR3 sequence: CASSMLTDGQYGYTF. In nucleotides, the CDR3 is TGTGCCAGTAGTATGTTGACAGATGGACAGTATGGCTACACCTTC.

Only one count was recorded for this clone. V and J are TRBV24-1 and TRBJ2-2, with 7 bases aligning to TRBD1. The germline V gene has CDR1 KGHDR and CDR2 SFDVKD. The CDR3 length is 15 residues. The junction had 12 bases not matched to a gene; V was cut back by 9 bases and J by 6 bases. The CDR3 spells CATQARQGASGELFF. The CDR3 DNA is TGTGCCACCCAGGCCCGACAGGGAGCCTCCGGGGAGCTGTTTTTT.

The chain links TRBV6-2 or TRBV6-3 to TRBJ1-1; TRBD1 aligns across 8 bases. V lost 5 bases, J lost 1 base, and 21 bases stayed unmatched. This CDR3 contains 20 residues. Germline loops: CDR1 MNHEY, CDR2 SVGEGT. The CDR3 reads CASSPLDYYIGTGGNTEAFF. Written as DNA, the CDR3 is TGTGCCAGCAGTCCCCTTGACTACTATATTGGGACAGGAGGGAACACTGAAGCTTTCTTT.

V and J are TRBV6-5 and TRBJ2-4; a weak D match, TRBD1 (5 bases). Germline CDR1 is MNHEY and CDR2 is SVGAGI. This CDR3 region has 13 residues. V shed 8 bases and J shed 0 bases, with 8 bases lying between them. CDR3 protein: CASDSEAKNIQYF. Here the CDR3 DNA reads TGTGCCAGCGACAGTGAAGCCAAAAACATTCAGTACTTC.

The chain uses TRBV18 and TRBJ2-2; tentatively, D is TRBD2 (6 bases). The CDR3 has 15 amino acids. Looked up from germline, CDR1 is KGHSH and CDR2 is LQKENI. Trimming removed 1 base from V and 7 bases from J, with 13 bases in between. CDR3 residues: CASSPRGVKGGELFF. DNA for the CDR3: TGTGCCAGCTCACCACGCGGGGTGAAGGGCGGGGAGCTGTTTTTT.

The chain is built from TRBV4-1 and TRBJ1-5, with D possibly matching TRBD1 (5 bases). CDR3 length equals 13 residues. The V and J ends lost 6 bases and 2 bases respectively, with 8 bases between them. Germline lookup yields CDR1 MGHRA and CDR2 YSYEKL. The CDR3 nucleotides read TGCGCCAGCAGTCAGGGCGGCAATCAGCCCCAGCATTTT. It encodes CASSQGGNQPQHF.